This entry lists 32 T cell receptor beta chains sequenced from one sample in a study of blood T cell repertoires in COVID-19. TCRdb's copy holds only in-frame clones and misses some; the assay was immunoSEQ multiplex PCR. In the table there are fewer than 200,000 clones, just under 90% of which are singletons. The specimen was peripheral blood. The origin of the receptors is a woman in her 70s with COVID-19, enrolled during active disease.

DNA for the CDR3: TGTGCCAGCAGCTTCTCGGAGAACAATGAGCAGTTCTTC. Protein: CASSFSENNEQFF. The chain links TRBV11-2 to TRBJ2-1, with no clear D. This CDR3 comprises 13 residues. With 3 bases removed from V and 5 bases from J, the gap between germline ends came to 8 bases. CDR1 is SGHAT and CDR2 is FQNNGV in the germline V gene. Looking up the rest from reference TRBV11-2 and TRBJ2-1 gives the full variable domain: EAGVAQSPRYKIIEKRQSVAFWCNPISGHATLYWYQQILGQGPKLLIQFQNNGVVDDSQLPKDRFSAERLKGVDSTLKIQPAKLEDSAVYLCASSFSENNEQFFGPGTRLTVL.

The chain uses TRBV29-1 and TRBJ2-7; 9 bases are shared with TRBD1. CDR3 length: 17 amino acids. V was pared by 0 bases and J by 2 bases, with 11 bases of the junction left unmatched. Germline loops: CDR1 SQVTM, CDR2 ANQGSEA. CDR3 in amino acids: CSVEDRRAGTGPYEQYF. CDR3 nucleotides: TGCAGCGTTGAAGATAGACGGGCCGGGACAGGGCCCTACGAGCAGTACTTC.

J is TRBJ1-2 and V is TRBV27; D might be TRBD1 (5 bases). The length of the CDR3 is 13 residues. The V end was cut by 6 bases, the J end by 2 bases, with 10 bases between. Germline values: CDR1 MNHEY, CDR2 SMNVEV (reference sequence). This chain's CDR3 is CASSLTGNYGYTF. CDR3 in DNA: TGTGCCAGCAGCCTAACAGGCAACTATGGCTACACCTTC.

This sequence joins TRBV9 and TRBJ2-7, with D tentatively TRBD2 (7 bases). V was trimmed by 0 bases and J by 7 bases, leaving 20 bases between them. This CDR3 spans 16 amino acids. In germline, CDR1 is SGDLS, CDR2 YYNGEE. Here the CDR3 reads CASSVAGAGESGEQYF. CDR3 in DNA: TGTGCCAGCAGCGTAGCGGGGGCGGGAGAATCGGGGGAGCAGTACTTC.

CDR3 sequence: CASSIRRGSYEQYF. CDR3 DNA sequence: TGTGCCAGTAGTATAAGACGAGGATCCTACGAGCAGTACTTC. The chain couples TRBV19 to TRBJ2-7; D ambiguous. Trimming left V 2 bases short and J 1 base short, with 9 bases between. The CDR3 extends over 14 amino acids. Per the germline V gene, CDR1 is LNHDA and CDR2 is SQIVND (reference sequence).

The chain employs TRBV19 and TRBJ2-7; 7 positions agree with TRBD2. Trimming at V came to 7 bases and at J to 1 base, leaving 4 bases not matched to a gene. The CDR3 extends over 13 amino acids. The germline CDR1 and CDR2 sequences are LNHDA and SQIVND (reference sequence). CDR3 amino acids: CASKERGSYEQYF. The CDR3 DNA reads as TGTGCCAGTAAAGAGCGGGGTTCCTACGAGCAGTACTTC. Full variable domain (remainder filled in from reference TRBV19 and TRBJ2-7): DGGITQSPKYLFRKEGQNVTLSCEQNLNHDAMYWYRQDPGQGLRLIYYSQIVNDFQKGDIAEGYSVSREKKESFPLTVTSAQKNPTAFYLCASKERGSYEQYFGPGTRLTVT.

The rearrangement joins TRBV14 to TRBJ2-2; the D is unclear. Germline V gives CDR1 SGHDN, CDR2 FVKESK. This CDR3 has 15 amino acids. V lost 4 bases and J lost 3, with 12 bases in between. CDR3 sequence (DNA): TGTGCCAGCAGCCGGCGGCGCCTCGACACCGGGGAGCTGTTTTTT. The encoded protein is CASSRRRLDTGELFF.

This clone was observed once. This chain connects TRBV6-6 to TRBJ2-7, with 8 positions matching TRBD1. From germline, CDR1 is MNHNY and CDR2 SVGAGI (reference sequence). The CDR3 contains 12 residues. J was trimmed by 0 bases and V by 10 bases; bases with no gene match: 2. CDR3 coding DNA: TGTGCCATCGGACAGGGCTCCTACGAGCAGTACTTC. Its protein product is CAIGQGSYEQYF.

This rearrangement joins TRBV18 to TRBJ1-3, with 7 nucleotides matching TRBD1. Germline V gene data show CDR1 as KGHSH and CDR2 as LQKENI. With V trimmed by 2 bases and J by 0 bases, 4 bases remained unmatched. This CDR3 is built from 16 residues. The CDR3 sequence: CASSPGTAYSGNTIYF. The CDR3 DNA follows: TGTGCCAGCTCACCAGGGACAGCATACTCTGGAAACACCATATATTTT.

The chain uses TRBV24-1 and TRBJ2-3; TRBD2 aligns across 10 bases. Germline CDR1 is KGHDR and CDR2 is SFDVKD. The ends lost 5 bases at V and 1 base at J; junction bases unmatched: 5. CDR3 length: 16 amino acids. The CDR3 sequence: CATSGTSGGGTDTQYF. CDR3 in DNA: TGTGCCACCAGTGGGACTAGCGGAGGCGGCACAGATACGCAGTATTTT.

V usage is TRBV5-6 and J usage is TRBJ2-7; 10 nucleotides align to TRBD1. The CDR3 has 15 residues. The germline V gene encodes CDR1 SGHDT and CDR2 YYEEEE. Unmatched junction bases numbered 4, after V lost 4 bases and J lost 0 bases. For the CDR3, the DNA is TGTGCCAGCAGCCTAAGGGACAGGGGCTCCTACGAGCAGTACTTC. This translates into CASSLRDRGSYEQYF.

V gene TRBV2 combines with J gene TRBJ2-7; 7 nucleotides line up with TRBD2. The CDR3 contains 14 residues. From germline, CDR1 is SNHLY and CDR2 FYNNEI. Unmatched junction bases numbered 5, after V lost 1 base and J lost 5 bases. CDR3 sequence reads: CASSEGWEGNEQYF. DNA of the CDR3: TGTGCCAGCAGTGAAGGGTGGGAGGGAAACGAGCAGTACTTC. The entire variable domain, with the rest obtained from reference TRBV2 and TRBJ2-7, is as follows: EPEVTQTPSHQVTQMGQEVILRCVPISNHLYFYWYRQILGQKVEFLVSFYNNEISEKSEIFDDQFSVERPDGSNFTLKIRSTKLEDSAMYFCASSEGWEGNEQYFGPGTRLTVT.

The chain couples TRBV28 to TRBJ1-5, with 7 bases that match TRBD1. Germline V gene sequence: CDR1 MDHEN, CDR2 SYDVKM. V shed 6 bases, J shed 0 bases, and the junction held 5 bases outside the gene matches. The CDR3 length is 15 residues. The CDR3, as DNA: TGTGCCAGCAGCAGACAGGGAAATAGCAATCAGCCCCAGCATTTT. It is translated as CASSRQGNSNQPQHF.

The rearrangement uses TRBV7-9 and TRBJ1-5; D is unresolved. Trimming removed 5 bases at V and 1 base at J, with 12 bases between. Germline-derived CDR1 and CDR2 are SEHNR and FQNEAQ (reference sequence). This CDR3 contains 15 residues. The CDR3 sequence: CASSPFPPSNQPQHF. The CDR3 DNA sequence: TGTGCCAGCAGCCCTTTCCCTCCGAGCAATCAGCCCCAGCATTTT.

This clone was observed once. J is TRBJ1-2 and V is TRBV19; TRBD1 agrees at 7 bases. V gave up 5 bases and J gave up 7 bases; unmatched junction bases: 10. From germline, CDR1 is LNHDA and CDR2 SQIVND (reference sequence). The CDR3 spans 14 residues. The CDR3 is CASSVNRGTGGYTF. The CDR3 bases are TGTGCCAGTAGTGTGAACAGGGGAACTGGTGGCTACACCTTC.

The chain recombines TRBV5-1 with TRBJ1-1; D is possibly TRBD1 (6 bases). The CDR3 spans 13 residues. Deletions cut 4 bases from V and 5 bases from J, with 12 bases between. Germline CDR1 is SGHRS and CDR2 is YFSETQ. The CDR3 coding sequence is TGCGCCAGCAGCCTAGGACAGAGGACTGAAGCTTTCTTT. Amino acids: CASSLGQRTEAFF.

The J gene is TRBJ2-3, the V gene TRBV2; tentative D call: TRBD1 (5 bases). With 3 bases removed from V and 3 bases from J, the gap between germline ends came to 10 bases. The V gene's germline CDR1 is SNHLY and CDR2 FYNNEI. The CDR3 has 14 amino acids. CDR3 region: CASSDRDRTDTQYF. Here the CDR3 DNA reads TGTGCCAGCAGTGACAGGGATCGAACAGATACGCAGTATTTT.

CDR3 protein: CASSQGTPASTDTQYF. The DNA of the CDR3 is TGTGCCAGCAGCCAGGGGACACCCGCTAGCACAGATACGCAGTATTTT. This rearrangement joins TRBV3-1 (or the pseudogene TRBV3-2) to TRBJ2-3; tentatively, D is TRBD1 (6 bases). Trimming shortened V by 3 bases and J by 0 bases, and 13 bases separated the two germline ends. CDR1 LGHDT and CDR2 YNNKEL come from the germline V gene (reference sequence). This CDR3 contains 16 residues.

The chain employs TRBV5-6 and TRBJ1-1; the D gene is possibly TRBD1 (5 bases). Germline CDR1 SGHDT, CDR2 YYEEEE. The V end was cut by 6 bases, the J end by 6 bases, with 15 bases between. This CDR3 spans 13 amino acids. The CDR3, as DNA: TGTGCCAGCACCCTAGGGGCCCTGGCTGAAGCTTTCTTT. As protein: CASTLGALAEAFF.

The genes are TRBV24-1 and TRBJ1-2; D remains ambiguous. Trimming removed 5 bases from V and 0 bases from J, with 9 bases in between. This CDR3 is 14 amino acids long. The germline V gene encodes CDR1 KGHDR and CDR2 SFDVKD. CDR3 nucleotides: TGTGCCACCAGTGTCCACAGTACTAACTATGGCTACACCTTC. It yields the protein CATSVHSTNYGYTF.

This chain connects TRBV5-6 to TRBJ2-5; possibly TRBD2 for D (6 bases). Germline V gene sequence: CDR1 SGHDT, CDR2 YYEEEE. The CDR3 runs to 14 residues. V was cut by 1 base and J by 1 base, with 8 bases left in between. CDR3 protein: CASSLPGSQETQYF. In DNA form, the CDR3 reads TGTGCCAGCAGCTTGCCCGGGAGCCAAGAGACCCAGTACTTC.

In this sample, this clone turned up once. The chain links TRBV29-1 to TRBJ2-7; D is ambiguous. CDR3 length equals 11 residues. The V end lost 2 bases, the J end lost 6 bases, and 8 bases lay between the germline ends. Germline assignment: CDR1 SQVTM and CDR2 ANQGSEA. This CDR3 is CSVERSFEQYF. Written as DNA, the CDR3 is TGCAGCGTTGAACGGTCTTTCGAGCAGTACTTC.

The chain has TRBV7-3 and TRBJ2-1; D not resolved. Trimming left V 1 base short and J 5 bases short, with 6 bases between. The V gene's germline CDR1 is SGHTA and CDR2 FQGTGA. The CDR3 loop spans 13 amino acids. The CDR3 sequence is CASSLNRNNEQFF. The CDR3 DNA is TGTGCCAGCAGCTTAAACAGAAACAATGAGCAGTTCTTC.

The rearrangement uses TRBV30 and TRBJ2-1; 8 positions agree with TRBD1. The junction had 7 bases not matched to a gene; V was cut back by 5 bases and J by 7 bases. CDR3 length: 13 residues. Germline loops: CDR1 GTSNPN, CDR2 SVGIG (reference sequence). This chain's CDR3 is CAWGTGSWNEQFF. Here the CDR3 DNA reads TGTGCCTGGGGGACAGGTTCATGGAATGAGCAGTTCTTC.

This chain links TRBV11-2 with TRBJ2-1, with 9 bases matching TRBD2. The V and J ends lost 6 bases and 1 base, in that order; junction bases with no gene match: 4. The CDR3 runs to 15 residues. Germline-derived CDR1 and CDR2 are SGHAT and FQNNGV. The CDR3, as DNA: TGTGCCAGCAGTTTTAGCGGGAGATCCTACAATGAGCAGTTCTTC. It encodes CASSFSGRSYNEQFF.

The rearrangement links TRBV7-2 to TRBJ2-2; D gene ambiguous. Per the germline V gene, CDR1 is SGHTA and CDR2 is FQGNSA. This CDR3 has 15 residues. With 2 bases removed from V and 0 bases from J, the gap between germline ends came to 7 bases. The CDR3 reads CASSLQTSNTGELFF. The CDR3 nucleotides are TGTGCCAGCAGCTTACAAACTTCGAACACCGGGGAGCTGTTTTTT.

DNA for the CDR3: TGTGCCAGCAGCGCCGGTAGGGGGAACACCGGGGAGCTGTTTTTT. Its translation: CASSAGRGNTGELFF. The chain carries TRBV9 and TRBJ2-2; TRBD1 is a possible D gene (5 bases). Germline V gives CDR1 SGDLS, CDR2 YYNGEE. Between the trimmed V and J ends, which lost 3 bases and 1 base, there was a span of 10 bases. The CDR3 has 15 residues.

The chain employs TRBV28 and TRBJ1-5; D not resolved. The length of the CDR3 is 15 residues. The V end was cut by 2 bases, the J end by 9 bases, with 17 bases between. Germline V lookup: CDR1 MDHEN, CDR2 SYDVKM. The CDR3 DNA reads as TGTGCCAGCAGTTTAGCCGGGGTGTTCGTTTCGCCCCAGCATTTT. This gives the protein CASSLAGVFVSPQHF.

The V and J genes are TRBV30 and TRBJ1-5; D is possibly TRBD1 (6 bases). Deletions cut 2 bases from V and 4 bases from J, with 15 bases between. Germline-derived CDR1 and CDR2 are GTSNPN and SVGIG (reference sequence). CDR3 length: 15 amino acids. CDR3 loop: CAWSIKTGRNQPQHF. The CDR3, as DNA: TGTGCCTGGAGTATCAAGACAGGTCGAAATCAGCCCCAGCATTTT.

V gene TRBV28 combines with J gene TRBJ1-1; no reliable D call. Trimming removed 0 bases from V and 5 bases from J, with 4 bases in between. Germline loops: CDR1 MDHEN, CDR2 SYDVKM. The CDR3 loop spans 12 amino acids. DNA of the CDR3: TGTGCCAGCAGTTTATGGAGGACTGAAGCTTTCTTT. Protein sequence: CASSLWRTEAFF. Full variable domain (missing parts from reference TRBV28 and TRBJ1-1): DVKVTQSSRYLVKRTGEKVFLECVQDMDHENMFWYRQDPGLGLRLIYFSYDVKMKEKGDIPEGYSVSREKKERFSLILESASTNQTSMYLCASSLWRTEAFFGQGTRLTVV.

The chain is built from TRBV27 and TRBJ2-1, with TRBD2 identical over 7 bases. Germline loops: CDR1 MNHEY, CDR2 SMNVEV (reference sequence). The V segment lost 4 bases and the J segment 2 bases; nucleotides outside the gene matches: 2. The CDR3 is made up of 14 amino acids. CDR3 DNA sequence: TGTGCCAGCAGTTACCTAGCGGCCTACAATGAGCAGTTCTTC. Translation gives CASSYLAAYNEQFF.

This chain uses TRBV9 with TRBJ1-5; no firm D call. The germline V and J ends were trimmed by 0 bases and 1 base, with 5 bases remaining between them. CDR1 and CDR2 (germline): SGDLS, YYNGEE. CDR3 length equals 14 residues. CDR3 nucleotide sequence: TGTGCCAGCAGCGTAGATATGAGCAATCAGCCCCAGCATTTT. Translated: CASSVDMSNQPQHF.